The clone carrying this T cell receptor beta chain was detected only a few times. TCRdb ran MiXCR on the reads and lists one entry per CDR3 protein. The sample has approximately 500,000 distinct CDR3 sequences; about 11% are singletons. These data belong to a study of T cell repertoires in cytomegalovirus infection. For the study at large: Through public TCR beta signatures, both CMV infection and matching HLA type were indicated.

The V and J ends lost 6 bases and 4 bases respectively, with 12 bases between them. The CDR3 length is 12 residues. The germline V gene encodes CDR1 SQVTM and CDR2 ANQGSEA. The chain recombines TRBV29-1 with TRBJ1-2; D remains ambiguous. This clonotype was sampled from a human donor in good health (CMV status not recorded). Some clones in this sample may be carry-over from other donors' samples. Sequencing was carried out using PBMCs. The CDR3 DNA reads TGCAGCGTGGTACTCTGGCCCTATGGCTACACCTTC. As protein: CSVVLWPYGYTF. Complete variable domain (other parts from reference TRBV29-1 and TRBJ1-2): SAVISQKPSRDICQRGTSLTIQCQVDSQVTMMFWYRQQPGQSLTLIATANQGSEATYESGFVIDKFPISRPNLTFSTLTVSNMSPEDSSIYLCSVVLWPYGYTFGSGTRLTVV.